The 21 T cell receptor beta chains in this list originate from one sample, sequenced in a study of blood T cell repertoires in COVID-19. This table comes from immunoSEQ multiplex PCR, and its TCRdb copy is limited to in-frame clones, with some not included. The table records just over 300,000 clones, about 90% of them present only once. The specimen was peripheral blood. The receptors here all came from a man younger than 35 with active or convalescent COVID-19.

This clone has only one observation. The V and J genes are TRBV19 and TRBJ1-2, with TRBD1 matching over 9 bases. Germline CDR1 and CDR2: LNHDA and SQIVND (reference sequence). J lost 6 bases, V lost 3 bases, and 5 bases had no gene match. The CDR3 runs to 14 residues. This CDR3 reads CASSIWDRADGYTF. The CDR3, as DNA: TGTGCCAGTAGTATCTGGGACAGGGCGGATGGCTACACCTTC.

The chain employs TRBV2 and TRBJ1-1, with D perhaps matching TRBD1 (5 bases). This CDR3 is built from 16 residues. In germline, CDR1 is SNHLY, CDR2 FYNNEI. V lost 1 base to trimming and J lost 4 bases, with 16 bases between them. CDR3 in amino acids: CASSEGRGRRFTEAFF. The CDR3 region has the DNA TGTGCCAGCAGTGAAGGCCGGGGGAGACGATTCACTGAAGCTTTCTTT.

The chain has TRBV28 and TRBJ1-1, with D hard to call. Per the germline V gene, CDR1 is MDHEN and CDR2 is SYDVKM. V was shortened by 1 base and J by 5 bases, with 14 bases between the two germline ends. The CDR3 has 15 amino acids. This chain's CDR3 is CASSLLVGVVTEAFF. CDR3 nucleotide sequence: TGTGCCAGCAGTTTATTAGTCGGGGTCGTGACTGAAGCTTTCTTT.

The V and J genes are TRBV6-5 and TRBJ1-2; no clear D. This CDR3 contains 13 residues. V was trimmed by 6 bases and J by 4 bases, leaving 12 bases between them. Germline CDR1 MNHEY, CDR2 SVGAGI. CDR3 nucleotides: TGTGCCAGCAGGCGCACCCGTCCCTATGGCTACACCTTC. Its translation: CASRRTRPYGYTF.

The chain links TRBV2 to TRBJ1-2, with D possibly being TRBD1 (6 bases). This CDR3 is built from 14 residues. With 2 bases removed from V and 9 bases from J, the gap between germline ends came to 16 bases. Germline V lookup: CDR1 SNHLY, CDR2 FYNNEI. The CDR3 DNA reads as TGTGCCAGCAGTGAAACAGGGATACCACAAAGCTACACCTTC. Protein: CASSETGIPQSYTF.

CDR3 DNA sequence: TGTGCCAGCAGTACCTCTAATGGGCAGTACTTC. It translates to CASSTSNGQYF. The J gene is TRBJ2-7, the V gene TRBV6-6; D remains unclear. Trimming took off 5 bases at V and 9 bases at J, with 11 bases between the two ends. The CDR3 covers 11 residues. CDR1 and CDR2 from the germline V gene are MNHNY and SVGAGI (reference sequence).

The DNA of the CDR3 is TGTGCCAGTAGTATCAGCCGGGGGGCGAACACCGGGGAGCTGTTTTTT. It encodes CASSISRGANTGELFF. This chain joins TRBV19 and TRBJ2-2; TRBD2 aligns across 7 bases. The germline gives CDR1 LNHDA, CDR2 SQIVND (reference sequence). The junction had 4 bases not matched to a gene; V was cut back by 3 bases and J by 0 bases. This CDR3 comprises 16 residues.

This clone was found once. The chain uses TRBV29-1 and TRBJ2-1, with 10 bases lining up with TRBD2. Germline assignment: CDR1 SQVTM and CDR2 ANQGSEA. CDR3 length: 18 amino acids. The ends lost 7 bases at V and 4 bases at J; junction bases unmatched: 19. The chain's CDR3 is CSAGGTPLAGVDYNEQFF. As DNA, the CDR3 is TGCAGCGCCGGGGGGACACCTCTAGCGGGAGTTGATTACAATGAGCAGTTCTTC.

The rearrangement joins TRBV10-3 to TRBJ1-5, with D possibly matching TRBD1 (5 bases). Germline CDR1 ENHRY, CDR2 SYGVKD. V was clipped by 3 bases and J by 11 bases, with 11 bases between them. The CDR3 length is 12 residues. The CDR3 here is CAISERGSAQHF. CDR3 nucleotides: TGTGCCATCAGTGAAAGGGGATCAGCCCAGCATTTT.

The chain uses TRBV2 and TRBJ1-2; 7 nucleotides align to TRBD1. CDR3 size: 15 residues. V was clipped by 3 bases and J by 3 bases; unmatched bases: 7. Germline assignment: CDR1 SNHLY and CDR2 FYNNEI. Here the CDR3 DNA reads TGTGCCAGCAGTGAGGAGGGGGCCCCGTACTATGGCTACACCTTC. Translating it yields CASSEEGAPYYGYTF. The variable domain in full, completed from reference TRBV2 and TRBJ1-2, reads EPEVTQTPSHQVTQMGQEVILRCVPISNHLYFYWYRQILGQKVEFLVSFYNNEISEKSEIFDDQFSVERPDGSNFTLKIRSTKLEDSAMYFCASSEEGAPYYGYTFGSGTRLTVV.

The chain combines TRBV7-2 with TRBJ2-3, with D possibly matching TRBD2 (6 bases). The CDR3 covers 14 residues. Germline V gives CDR1 SGHTA, CDR2 FQGNSA. V dropped 3 bases and J dropped 2 bases, with 9 bases sitting between them. This CDR3 reads CASSFGLNTDTQYF. The DNA for the CDR3 is TGTGCCAGCAGCTTCGGACTAAACACAGATACGCAGTATTTT.

The rearrangement links TRBV19 to TRBJ1-2, with 10 bases aligning to TRBD1. CDR3 size: 15 residues. Germline trimming cut 4 bases from V and 3 bases from J; bases unmatched to any gene: 5. Germline CDR1 LNHDA, CDR2 SQIVND (reference sequence). As DNA, the CDR3 is TGTGCCAGTAGTACAAGGGACAGGGGAGACTATGGCTACACCTTC. Its translation is CASSTRDRGDYGYTF.

The chain is built from TRBV5-1 and TRBJ2-6; 12 bases map to TRBD2. This CDR3 contains 17 residues. Germline V CDR1 and CDR2: SGHRS, YFSETQ. The junction had 4 bases not matched to a gene; V was cut back by 2 bases and J by 4 bases. As DNA, the CDR3 is TGCGCCAGCAGCTTACTAGCGGGAGGTGGAGGGGCCAACGTCCTGACTTTC. Amino acids: CASSLLAGGGGANVLTF.

The J gene is TRBJ2-7, the V gene TRBV19; 10 bases fit TRBD2. The CDR3 is 18 amino acids. V lost 6 bases, J lost 0 bases, and 14 bases stayed unmatched. Germline CDR1 is LNHDA and CDR2 is SQIVND (reference sequence). CDR3 in amino acids: CASSWALAGETHSYEQYF. CDR3 coding DNA: TGTGCCAGTAGCTGGGCTCTAGCGGGAGAAACCCACTCCTACGAGCAGTACTTC.

V gene TRBV29-1 combines with J gene TRBJ2-7; D not resolved. Per the germline V gene, CDR1 is SQVTM and CDR2 is ANQGSEA. The V end was cut by 1 base, the J end by 4 bases, with 5 bases between. The CDR3 is 11 amino acids. The CDR3 DNA is TGCAGCGTTGAAGGCGGTTACGAGCAGTACTTC. Its translation is CSVEGGYEQYF.

This chain links TRBV5-8 with TRBJ2-3; D is undetermined. Trimming removed 0 bases at V and 10 bases at J, with 12 bases between. The length of the CDR3 is 13 residues. The germline V gene has CDR1 SGHTS and CDR2 YDEGEE. The CDR3 bases are TGTGCCAGCAGCTTGGTGGAGAGATTGGCGCAGTATTTT. It translates to CASSLVERLAQYF.

In this sample, this clone turned up a few times. The chain uses TRBV7-9 and TRBJ1-1, with 7 positions matching TRBD1. Trimming at V came to 5 bases and at J to 1 base, leaving 13 bases not matched to a gene. The CDR3 consists of 17 residues. Germline-derived CDR1 and CDR2 are SEHNR and FQNEAQ (reference sequence). CDR3 protein: CASSLPRGGATNTEAFF. CDR3 sequence (DNA): TGTGCCAGCAGCCTGCCCCGAGGGGGCGCGACGAACACTGAAGCTTTCTTT.

The chain recombines TRBV24-1 with TRBJ1-5; TRBD1 agrees at 7 bases. J lost 3 bases, V lost 2 bases, and 6 bases had no gene match. Germline lookup yields CDR1 KGHDR and CDR2 SFDVKD. This CDR3 region has 16 residues. The CDR3 bases are TGTGCCACCAGTGATTCGCGACAGGGCCTCAATCAGCCCCAGCATTTT. Amino acid sequence: CATSDSRQGLNQPQHF.

The chain joins TRBV9 to TRBJ1-5; TRBD1 matches 7 bases. V dropped 0 bases and J dropped 5; count of bases not matched to a gene: 2. The germline CDR1 and CDR2 sequences are SGDLS and YYNGEE. CDR3 length: 14 residues. In nucleotides, the CDR3 is TGTGCCAGCAGCGTAGGAGGGGGCGATCAGCCCCAGCATTTT. Its translation: CASSVGGGDQPQHF.

This chain connects TRBV28 to TRBJ2-1; 10 bases agree with TRBD2. Germline V gene sequence: CDR1 MDHEN, CDR2 SYDVKM. The trim removed 8 bases at V and 7 bases at J, leaving 8 bases unmatched. The length of the CDR3 is 14 residues. CDR3 region: CASGRLAGLNEQFF. CDR3 nucleotide sequence: TGTGCCAGCGGCCGACTAGCGGGTCTTAATGAGCAGTTCTTC.

The chain links TRBV7-2 to TRBJ1-2, with TRBD1 matching 8 bases. This CDR3 region has 16 residues. V gave up 4 bases and J gave up 6 bases; unmatched junction bases: 13. CDR1 SGHTA and CDR2 FQGNSA come from the germline V gene. CDR3 bases: TGTGCCAGCAGCTCCTCCTTGGCAGGGGGCATAGATGGCTACACCTTC. It encodes CASSSSLAGGIDGYTF.